This is a list of T cell receptor beta chains from one sample in a study of CD8+ T cells in alopecia areata. Sequencing was performed with immunoSEQ multiplex PCR; in TCRdb, only in-frame clones are kept and a portion is missing. This sample has 120,000 or so clones, with roughly 63% found just once. The sequenced sample was CD8+ T cells sorted from blood, obtained at week 4, from a patient treated with tofacitinib. These TCRs come from a human donor with alopecia areata. Both conserved end residues are part of each CDR3. Each record gives: J gene, D gene, V gene, clone size, CDR3 protein, CDR3 DNA. D genes are given only for firm matches. The size field is filled for only some rows; it gives once, few, many or a size class.

>TRBJ2-1|NA|TRBV7-9|NA
CASSARDTPYNEQFF
TGTGCCAGCAGCGCGCGGGACACACCCTACAATGAGCAGTTCTTC
>TRBJ2-3|NA|TRBV7-2|NA
CASSSEPGFADTQYF
TGTGCCAGCAGCTCCGAGCCGGGTTTCGCAGATACGCAGTATTTT
>TRBJ2-1|TRBD2|TRBV30|NA
CAWSHGGADKFF
TGTGCCTGGAGTCACGGGGGGGCCGATAAGTTCTTC
>TRBJ2-7|NA|TRBV29-1|once
CSVTGSTYEQYF
TGCAGCGTGACTGGTTCCACCTACGAGCAGTACTTC
>TRBJ1-5|NA|TRBV27|few
CASSPGQNQPQHF
TGTGCCAGCAGCCCCGGACAGAATCAGCCCCAGCATTTT
>TRBJ2-1|NA|TRBV30|NA
CAWSVVLNQDEQFF
TGTGCCTGGAGTGTAGTCCTTAATCAGGATGAGCAGTTCTTC
>TRBJ2-5|NA|TRBV7-2|NA
CASSDGPYQETQYF
TGTGCCAGCAGCGACGGGCCGTACCAAGAGACCCAGTACTTC
>TRBJ1-6|TRBD1|TRBV7-9|NA
CASSGDLGQENNSPLHF
TGTGCCAGCAGCGGTGACCTGGGACAGGAGAATAATTCACCCCTCCACTTT
>TRBJ1-1|NA|TRBV29-1|NA
CSVDGHLNTEAFF
TGCAGCGTTGACGGTCACCTGAACACTGAAGCTTTCTTT
>TRBJ1-1|NA|TRBV29-1|NA
CSVYRAGGTEAFF
TGCAGCGTCTACAGGGCGGGAGGCACTGAAGCTTTCTTT
>TRBJ2-1|NA|TRBV6-4|NA
CASSDGGPGNEQFF
TGTGCCAGCAGTGATGGGGGGCCAGGCAATGAGCAGTTCTTC
>TRBJ1-1|NA|TRBV29-1|NA
CSVEEAPYTEAFF
TGCAGCGTTGAAGAAGCCCCCTACACTGAAGCTTTCTTT
>TRBJ2-7|NA|TRBV7-8|few
CASTVGRSSYEQYF
TGTGCCAGCACGGTGGGGCGGAGTTCCTACGAGCAGTACTTC
>TRBJ2-1|TRBD2|TRBV30|once
CAWSPGTNYNEQFF
TGTGCCTGGAGTCCCGGGACTAATTACAATGAGCAGTTCTTC
>TRBJ2-1|NA|TRBV4-1|NA
CASSLRRGNEQFF
TGCGCCAGCAGCCTCCGGCGTGGGAATGAGCAGTTCTTC
>TRBJ1-5|NA|TRBV27|once
CASSLGGYQPQHF
TGTGCCAGCAGTTTGGGGGGATATCAGCCCCAGCATTTT
>TRBJ2-5|NA|TRBV27|once
CASSLAGRETQYF
TGTGCCAGCAGTTTGGCAGGGAGGGAGACCCAGTACTTC
>TRBJ2-1|TRBD2|TRBV2|NA
CASSGLANEQFF
TGTGCCAGCAGTGGACTAGCTAATGAGCAGTTCTTC
>TRBJ2-3|NA|TRBV13|NA
CASSLGGSTDTQYF
TGTGCCAGCAGCTTGGGGGGTTCCACAGATACGCAGTATTTT
>TRBJ1-5|NA|TRBV18|NA
CASSPYPWPRGYQPQHF
TGTGCCAGCTCACCGTACCCCTGGCCAAGGGGATATCAGCCCCAGCATTTT
>TRBJ2-6|NA|TRBV5-4|few
CASSQEITSGANVLTF
TGCGCCAGCAGCCAAGAGATCACCTCTGGGGCCAACGTCCTGACTTTC
>TRBJ1-5|TRBD1|TRBV7-9|few
CASSLAGQGWNQPQHF
TGTGCCAGCAGCTTAGCTGGACAGGGCTGGAATCAGCCCCAGCATTTT
>TRBJ1-1|NA|TRBV29-1|few
CSVEGGRGEAFF
TGCAGCGTTGAGGGGGGACGGGGTGAAGCTTTCTTT
>TRBJ2-5|NA|TRBV6-5|NA
CASSYSRETQYF
TGTGCCAGCAGTTACTCGAGAGAGACCCAGTACTTC
>TRBJ2-1|TRBD2|TRBV29-1|few
CSVDVQQAGGPKYNEQFF
TGCAGCGTTGACGTTCAACAAGCGGGGGGTCCCAAATACAATGAGCAGTTCTTC
>TRBJ1-4|NA|TRBV6-5|NA
CASSTFRETNEKLFF
TGTGCCAGCTCAACCTTCAGGGAAACTAATGAAAAACTGTTTTTT
>TRBJ2-5|NA|TRBV19|NA
CASSIHLSQETQYF
TGTGCCAGTAGTATCCATCTATCCCAAGAGACCCAGTACTTC
>TRBJ1-1|TRBD1|TRBV29-1|NA
CSVEWSRGLNFPSNTEAFF
TGCAGCGTTGAGTGGAGCAGGGGGTTAAACTTCCCCTCGAACACTGAAGCTTTCTTT
>TRBJ1-5|NA|TRBV7-9|NA
CASSLGREPNQPQHF
TGTGCCAGCAGCTTAGGGCGGGAACCCAATCAGCCCCAGCATTTT
>TRBJ1-5|TRBD1|TRBV30|NA
CAWQGQGNQPQHF
TGTGCCTGGCAAGGACAGGGGAATCAGCCCCAGCATTTT